This T cell receptor beta chain originates from a study of T-cell memory formation after mild COVID-19. CDR3 length equals 15 residues. The V and J ends lost 6 bases and 4 bases, in that order; junction bases with no gene match: 5. Germline V gene data show CDR1 as MNHEY and CDR2 as SVGAGI. In its sample, this clonotype was seen a few times. TCRdb reprocessed the 5' RACE reads with MiXCR, giving one entry per CDR3 protein. Of tens of thousands of distinct CDR3 sequences in the sample, approximately 13% were seen once. This TCR was sampled from an adult woman who had mild COVID-19 (a few samples of this study predate the infection). Cell type and time point are not known. This chain joins TRBV6-5 and TRBJ2-1; 11 positions agree with TRBD2. The sequenced material came from PBMCs or a T cell subset sorted from them (not recorded which). The CDR3 nucleotides are TGTGCCAGCAGCCCGACTAGCGGGAAGTACAATGAGCAGTTCTTC. Its protein product is CASSPTSGKYNEQFF.